The TCR beta chain described here comes from a study of Tregs in tolerant kidney transplant recipients. Turning to the study itself: CD4+CD25+CD127- cells came from approximately 3-day belatacept mixed lymphocyte reactions, some with approximately 5-day graft donor restimulation.

Repertoires were generated with immunoSEQ multiplex PCR, while TCRdb's copy carries only in-frame clones and drops some. The data show approximately 20,000 clones, roughly 65% seen once. This clone was observed a few times. Its cognate antigen is unknown. Germline trimming cut 3 bases from V and 0 bases from J; bases unmatched to any gene: 6. The CDR3 is made up of 17 amino acids. The germline gives CDR1 SGHVS, CDR2 FNYEAQ. The gene calls are TRBV7-6 and TRBJ2-2; 8 bases line up with TRBD2. This TCR came from a human donor in good health. The specimen was Tregs from blood cultured with allogeneic cells. CDR3 residues: CASSFWGGLANTGELFF. CDR3 coding DNA: TGTGCCAGCAGCTTTTGGGGGGGACTAGCGAACACCGGGGAGCTGTTTTTT.